This T cell receptor beta chain is drawn from a study of shared clonotypes between healthy human individuals. It was across several immunoSEQ plates that each subset's genomic DNA was evenly split. Ten immunoSEQ deep assay plates were used to sequence unsorted PBMC DNA. Using immunoSEQ multiplex PCR, the repertoire was profiled, and TCRdb retains in-frame clones only, with some absent. The repertoire holds under 600,000 clones, around 76% seen once, with around 12% in the top ten. Adult donors, all healthy and HIV-negative, had no recent acute infections or vaccinations. This clone has at least ten counts. This specimen includes other DNA sequences encoding the same CDR3. V shed 5 bases, J shed 5 bases, and the junction held 7 bases outside the gene matches. The germline CDR1 and CDR2 sequences are SNHLY and FYNNEI. The CDR3 is made up of 14 amino acids.

The sample comprised PBMCs. The receptor's source is a woman between 40 and 50 years old in good health. Some clones in this sample may be carry-over from other donors' samples. The chain has TRBV2 and TRBJ2-5; 8 bases are a match to TRBD2. CDR3 in amino acids: CASSRQRERETQYF. DNA for the CDR3: TGTGCCAGCAGTCGGCAGCGGGAGCGCGAGACCCAGTACTTC.